The rows below give T cell receptor beta chains drawn from one sample of a study of blood T cell repertoires in COVID-19. Repertoires were generated with immunoSEQ multiplex PCR, while TCRdb's copy carries only in-frame clones and drops some. The sample yields roughly 97,000 clones, more than 80% seen once. The sample comprised peripheral blood. The receptors derive from a man aged 60-69 years with acute or convalescent COVID-19. Both conserved end residues are part of each CDR3. The D gene is left open where the match is weak. Clone size, where shown, is once, few, many, or a class for clones that have expanded.

TRBV7-9,TRBJ2-3,once,TRBD2,TGTGCCAGCAGCTTAATGACTAGCGGGAGCACAGATACGCAGTATTTT,CASSLMTSGSTDTQYF
TRBV24-1,TRBJ1-4,-,-,TGTGCCACCAGTGATAAATACAGGGAGGGCGAAAAACTGTTTTTT,CATSDKYREGEKLFF
TRBV5-1,TRBJ2-1,-,TRBD1,TGCGCCAGCAGCTTGGGTCAACAGGGGAATGAGCAGTTCTTC,CASSLGQQGNEQFF
TRBV6-2/TRBV6-3,TRBJ2-2,-,TRBD1,TGTGCCAGCAGTATTAAACCCGGGACAGGGGGCGACGGGGAGCTGTTTTTT,CASSIKPGTGGDGELFF
TRBV29-1,TRBJ2-7,-,-,TGCAGCGGGTTGACTAATTCCTACGAGCAGTACTTC,CSGLTNSYEQYF
TRBV6-5,TRBJ1-1,-,-,TGTGCCAGCAGTTACTCGAGGGGGAATGCGAACACTGAAGCTTTCTTT,CASSYSRGNANTEAFF
TRBV27,TRBJ2-7,few,-,TGTGCCAGCAGTTTTGGGAGGAGCTACGAGCAGTACTTC,CASSFGRSYEQYF
TRBV19,TRBJ1-6,many,TRBD1,TGTGCCACCCAAGACAGGGGCTCCTATAATTCACCCCTCCACTTT,CATQDRGSYNSPLHF
TRBV11-3,TRBJ1-1,-,-,TGTGCCAGCAGCTTAGGTAATTCGGGGACTGAAGCTTTCTTT,CASSLGNSGTEAFF
TRBV5-1,TRBJ2-2,-,TRBD1,TGCGCCAGCAGCTTGGCGACAGGGGGCTCCGGGGAGCTGTTTTTT,CASSLATGGSGELFF
TRBV2,TRBJ1-3,-,-,TGTGCCAGCATAGAGTTAAACACCATATATTTT,CASIELNTIYF
TRBV14,TRBJ2-1,few,TRBD2,TGTGCCAGCAGCCAAGTCCCGGGACTACCCTACAATGAGCAGTTCTTC,CASSQVPGLPYNEQFF
TRBV6-2/TRBV6-3,TRBJ2-1,once,-,TGTGCCAGCAGCCCCGATACCCGGGAGCAGTTCTTC,CASSPDTREQFF
TRBV12-3/TRBV12-4,TRBJ1-2,-,TRBD1,TGTGCCAGCAGTGTGGACAGGATCTATGGCTACACCTTC,CASSVDRIYGYTF
TRBV29-1,TRBJ2-3,-,TRBD2,TGCGTTGGGACTATAGATACGCAGTATTTT,CVGTIDTQYF
TRBV7-2,TRBJ2-5,-,-,TGTGCCAGCAGCTTAGGGGGCGGTCTATATCCCCCGGAGACCCAGTACTTC,CASSLGGGLYPPETQYF
TRBV11-2,TRBJ2-5,-,TRBD2,TGTGCCAGCACCCCAACCGGGACTAGGGAAGAGACCCAGTACTTC,CASTPTGTREETQYF
TRBV25-1,TRBJ2-1,-,TRBD1,TGTGCCAGCAGTGTTGACAGGGGTGAGCAGTTCTTC,CASSVDRGEQFF
TRBV19,TRBJ1-1,-,TRBD1,TGTGCCAGTAGTATAGGGGACAGAAGGAACACTGAAGCTTTCTTT,CASSIGDRRNTEAFF
TRBV9,TRBJ2-1,once,TRBD2,TGTGCCAGCAGCCCCCGGACTAGCGGGAACAATGAGCAGTTCTTC,CASSPRTSGNNEQFF
TRBV4-3,TRBJ2-2,-,-,TGCGCCAGCAGCCAATCGACGGGAACCGGGGAGCTGTTTTTT,CASSQSTGTGELFF
TRBV6-6,TRBJ2-7,-,TRBD2,TGTGCCAGCAGTTACGGCGCAGCGGGAGTGGCCTACGAGCAGTACTTC,CASSYGAAGVAYEQYF
TRBV11-3,TRBJ2-2,-,-,TGTGCCAGCAGCTTCCCCGGGACACACACCGGGGAGCTGTTTTTT,CASSFPGTHTGELFF
TRBV5-1,TRBJ2-1,once,-,TGCGCCAGCAGCTTGGGGCTTCCTGAGCAGTTCTTC,CASSLGLPEQFF
TRBV10-3,TRBJ2-2,-,TRBD1,TGTGCCATCAGTGAGTCGAAGGGACAGGGAGCCGGGGAGCTGTTTTTT,CAISESKGQGAGELFF
TRBV5-4,TRBJ2-7,-,TRBD1,TGTGCCAGCAGCGACGGACAGGGTCGCTCCTACGAGCAGTACTTC,CASSDGQGRSYEQYF
TRBV28,TRBJ1-1,-,-,TGTGCCAGCCTGGGGGGGACATATAACACTGAAGCTTTCTTT,CASLGGTYNTEAFF
TRBV4-2,TRBJ1-2,-,TRBD1,TGTGCCAGCAGCCAAAGTCCGGGACAGGGCATGTCTGGCTACACCTTC,CASSQSPGQGMSGYTF
TRBV11-2,TRBJ2-7,once,TRBD1,TGTGCCAGCAGCCTACGGACAGGGGGTGACTACGAGCAGTACTTC,CASSLRTGGDYEQYF
TRBV6-5,TRBJ2-5,-,TRBD2,TGTGCCAGCAGTTACTCTTTAGCGGGAGGGCGAAAGACCCAGTACTTC,CASSYSLAGGRKTQYF
TRBV5-4,TRBJ2-1,-,-,TGTGCCAGCACCCGGGACTCCAACCGGGGGGAGCAGTTCTTC,CASTRDSNRGEQFF
TRBV7-6,TRBJ1-1,-,-,TGTGCCAGCAGCTCGGGTGGCGGAGGAAGCACTGAAGCTTTCTTT,CASSSGGGGSTEAFF
TRBV27,TRBJ2-1,-,-,TGTGCCAGCAGTTCCGAGACTAGTCCCCCACCCAATGAGCAGTTCTTC,CASSSETSPPPNEQFF
TRBV20-1,TRBJ2-3,-,TRBD2,TGCAGTGCTAGTAGCCGGGAGGGCCGCATAACAGATACGCAGTATTTT,CSASSREGRITDTQYF
TRBV9,TRBJ1-1,-,TRBD1,TGTGCCAGCAGCGTTGCGGGACAGGGAGGGACTGAAGCTTTCTTT,CASSVAGQGGTEAFF